This T cell receptor beta chain was sequenced for a study of cytomegalovirus exposure and HLA in healthy donors. This CDR3 has 15 residues. PCR involved 60 Vbeta and 13 Jbeta primers. The method was immunoSEQ multiplex PCR; TCRdb's version includes in-frame clones alone and lacks a portion of them. The table shows some 190,000 clones, with around 87% occurring only once. Concerning this clone itself: Its target is not known.

Study outcomes and limitations: A highly shared variant cluster was judged a likely technical artifact.

This clonotype originated in a man aged 25 to 45 in good health and CMV-seronegative. The V gene is TRBV21-1, the J gene TRBJ1-2; the D call of TRBD1 is as the table states it, not checked on the DNA. TRBV21-1 is deemed a pseudogene. The specimen was PBMCs. For the CDR3, the DNA is TGTGCCAGCAGCAAAAGCTGGACAGAGCTCTATGGCTACACCTTC. This translates into CASSKSWTELYGYTF.